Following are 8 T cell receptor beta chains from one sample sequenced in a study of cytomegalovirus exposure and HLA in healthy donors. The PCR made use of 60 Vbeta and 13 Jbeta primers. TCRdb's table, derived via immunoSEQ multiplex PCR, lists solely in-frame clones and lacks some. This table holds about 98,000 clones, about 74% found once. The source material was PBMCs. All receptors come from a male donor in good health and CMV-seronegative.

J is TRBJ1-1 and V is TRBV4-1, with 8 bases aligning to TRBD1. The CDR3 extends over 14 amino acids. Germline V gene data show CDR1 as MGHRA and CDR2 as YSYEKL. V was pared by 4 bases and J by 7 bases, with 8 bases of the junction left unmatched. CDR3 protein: CASSLRTGRCEAFF. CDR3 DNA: TGCGCCAGCAGCCTCAGGACAGGGAGATGTGAAGCTTTCTTT.

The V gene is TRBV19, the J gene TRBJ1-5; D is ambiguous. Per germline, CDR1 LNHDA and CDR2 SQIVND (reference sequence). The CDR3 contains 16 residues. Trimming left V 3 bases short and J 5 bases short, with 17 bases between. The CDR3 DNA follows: TGTGCCAGTAGTATTGGTCGAGCGGGTGGTGATCAGCCCCAGCATTTT. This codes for CASSIGRAGGDQPQHF.

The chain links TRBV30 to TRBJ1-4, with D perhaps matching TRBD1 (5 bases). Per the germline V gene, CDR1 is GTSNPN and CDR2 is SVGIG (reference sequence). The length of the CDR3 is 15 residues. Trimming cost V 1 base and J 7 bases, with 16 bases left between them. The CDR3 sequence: CAWSGQSAGPEKLFF. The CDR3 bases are TGTGCCTGGAGTGGACAGTCGGCCGGCCCTGAAAAACTGTTTTTT.

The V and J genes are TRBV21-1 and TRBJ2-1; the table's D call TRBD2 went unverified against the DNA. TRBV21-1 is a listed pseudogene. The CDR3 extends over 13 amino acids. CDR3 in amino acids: CASRGLAGAEQFF. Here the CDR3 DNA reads TGTGCCAGCAGGGGACTAGCGGGAGCTGAGCAGTTCTTC.

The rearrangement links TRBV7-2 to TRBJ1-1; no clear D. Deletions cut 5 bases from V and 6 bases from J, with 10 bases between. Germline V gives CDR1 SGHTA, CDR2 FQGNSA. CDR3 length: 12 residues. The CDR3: CASSARIAEAFF. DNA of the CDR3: TGTGCCAGCAGCGCCAGGATCGCTGAAGCTTTCTTT.

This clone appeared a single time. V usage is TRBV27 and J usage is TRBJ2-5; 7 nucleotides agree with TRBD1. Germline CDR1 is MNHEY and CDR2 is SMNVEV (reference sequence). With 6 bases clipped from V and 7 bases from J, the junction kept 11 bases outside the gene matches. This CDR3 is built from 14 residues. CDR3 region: CASSPGQMIPTQYF. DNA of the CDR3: TGTGCCAGCAGCCCGGGACAGATGATACCGACCCAGTACTTC.

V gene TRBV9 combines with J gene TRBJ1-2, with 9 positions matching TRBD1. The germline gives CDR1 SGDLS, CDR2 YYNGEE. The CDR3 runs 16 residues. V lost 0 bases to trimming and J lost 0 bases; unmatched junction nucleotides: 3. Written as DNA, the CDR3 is TGTGCCAGCAGCGTAGAGGACAGGGGAGCTAACTATGGCTACACCTTC. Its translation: CASSVEDRGANYGYTF.

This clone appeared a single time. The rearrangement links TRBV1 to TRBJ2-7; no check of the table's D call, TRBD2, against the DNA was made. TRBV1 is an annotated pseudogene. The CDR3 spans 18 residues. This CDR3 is CTSSQDGKAVAISYEQYF. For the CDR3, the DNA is TGCACCAGCAGCCAAGATGGCAAGGCGGTAGCTATCTCCTACGAGCAGTACTTC.